This T cell receptor beta chain derives from a study of graft-versus-host responses after intestinal transplantation. Study overall: For two to three years after anti-thymocyte globulin induction, all recipients took tacrolimus and steroids.

Sequenced by immunoSEQ multiplex PCR; TCRdb stores in-frame clones only, minus some. The repertoire holds fewer than 85,000 clones, around 95% seen once, with around 0.57% in the top ten. J was trimmed by 4 bases and V by 5 bases; bases with no gene match: 6. CDR3 size: 15 residues. CDR1 is WSHSY, CDR2 SAAADI, per germline. About this clone itself: Its matching antigen is unknown.

The origin of this receptor is a human donor who received an intestinal transplant. The chain employs TRBV10-2 and TRBJ1-2; 11 positions agree with TRBD1. The sequencing used unstimulated CD8+ T cells sorted from spleen or lymph node cells, collected before intestinal transplant. CDR3 sequence (DNA): TGCGCCAGCAGTTCCGGGACAGGGGGACTCTATGGCTACACCTTC. Its protein product is CASSSGTGGLYGYTF.